The rows below give T cell receptor beta chains drawn from one sample of a study of OX40 agonist ivuxolimab in advanced cancers. Libraries were prepared by immunoSEQ multiplex PCR; TCRdb keeps only in-frame clonotypes and omits some of them. The sample holds fewer than 15,000 clones, roughly 84% seen once. The starting material was CD4+ or CD8+ T cells sorted from blood, obtained in a trial of the OX40 agonist ivuxolimab. These receptors all stem from an adult with an advanced solid tumor such as melanoma, head and neck, liver or kidney cancer. The CDR3 runs from the conserved cysteine through the conserved F or W. Each record gives: J gene, clone size, D gene, V gene, CDR3 DNA, CDR3 protein. A D gene is named only where the DNA matches it firmly. Clone size is not always given. Where it is, it says once, few, many or a class for expanded clones.

>TRBJ1-1|few|.|TRBV18
TGTGCCAGCTCAGCCGACGGGGAATGGACTGAAGCTTTCTTT
CASSADGEWTEAFF
>TRBJ2-7|.|.|TRBV30
TGTGCCTGGAGTGGGGTCGGGCTTACCTACGAGCAGTACTTC
CAWSGVGLTYEQYF
>TRBJ2-7|.|TRBD1|TRBV13
TGTGCCAGCAGCTTTACAGGGGCAGGCGAGCAGTACTTC
CASSFTGAGEQYF
>TRBJ2-5|.|TRBD2|TRBV30
TGTGCCTGGGTAGGACTAGCGGGAGCAGGGACCCAGTACTTC
CAWVGLAGAGTQYF
>TRBJ2-5|.|.|TRBV6-5
TGTGCCAGCAGTTATCACCCCGGGGGGACCCAGTACTTC
CASSYHPGGTQYF
>TRBJ2-2|.|.|TRBV7-7
TGTGCCAGCAGCCTATTCGAGACAGAGAACACCGGGGAGCTGTTTTTT
CASSLFETENTGELFF
>TRBJ2-7|.|TRBD2|TRBV7-9
TGTGCCAGCAGCTTAGCGCGGGGGTCCGAGGTCGAGCAGTACTTC
CASSLARGSEVEQYF
>TRBJ2-7|.|.|TRBV10-3
TGTGCCATCAGCGACCCGATAGCGTCTACCGCCTACGAGCAGTACTTC
CAISDPIASTAYEQYF
>TRBJ2-7|.|TRBD1|TRBV2
TGTGCCAGCAGTGAATCCAATTATAGACAGGGACGGTACGAGCAGTACTTC
CASSESNYRQGRYEQYF
>TRBJ2-2|.|TRBD1|TRBV2
TGTGCCAGCCGGGACAGGGGGGTCGGGGAGCTGTTTTTT
CASRDRGVGELFF
>TRBJ2-7|once|TRBD2|TRBV5-1
TGCGCCAGCAGCATTAGCGGGGGGACCTACGAGCAGTACTTC
CASSISGGTYEQYF
>TRBJ2-7|.|.|TRBV4-1
TGCGCCAGCAGCCAAGAACCGACAGACGAGCAGTACTTC
CASSQEPTDEQYF
>TRBJ2-3|.|.|TRBV9
TGTGCCAGCAGCCCCTCGCAGGGGATGGATACGCAGTATTTT
CASSPSQGMDTQYF
>TRBJ1-5|.|TRBD1|TRBV7-3
TGTGCCAGCAGCCCCGACAGGGAAAGCAATCAGCCCCAGCATTTT
CASSPDRESNQPQHF
>TRBJ2-7|.|TRBD2|TRBV18
TGTGCCAGCTCATCCCCCCCCCGGGAGGACTCCTACGAGCAGTACTTC
CASSSPPREDSYEQYF
>TRBJ2-7|.|.|TRBV5-1
TGCGCCAGCAGCTTGGCCGATCGGCCCTACGAGCAGTACTTC
CASSLADRPYEQYF
>TRBJ2-5|.|.|TRBV7-9
TGTGCCAGCAGCTTAGTACAGGACACCCAAGAGACCCAGTACTTC
CASSLVQDTQETQYF
>TRBJ2-1|.|.|TRBV7-9
TGTGCCAGCAGCTTAGGGGGACCTGATTACAATGAGCAGTTCTTC
CASSLGGPDYNEQFF
>TRBJ1-1|.|.|TRBV11-3
TGTGCCAGCAGCTTAGAGGGCAGGGGGAACACTGAAGCTTTCTTT
CASSLEGRGNTEAFF
>TRBJ2-7|.|TRBD1|TRBV6-5
TGTGCCAGCAGTTACTCGACAGGGTTTAGCGAGCAGTACTTC
CASSYSTGFSEQYF
>TRBJ1-6|.|.|TRBV2
TGTGCCACCCACCGAGGGGAGGTTTATAATTCACCCCTCCACTTT
CATHRGEVYNSPLHF
>TRBJ2-3|few|TRBD2|TRBV9
TGTGCCAGCGGCGGCGCGGGGGGGCCAGGAGATACGCAGTATTTT
CASGGAGGPGDTQYF
>TRBJ2-7|once|TRBD2|TRBV27
TGTGCCAGCAGTTTATCGTCGGGGGGATACGAGCAGTACTTC
CASSLSSGGYEQYF
>TRBJ2-7|.|TRBD2|TRBV6-5
TGTGCCACCGGGGGGGGCGGCTTCTCCTACGAGCAGTACTTC
CATGGGGFSYEQYF
>TRBJ2-2|few|.|TRBV6-1
TGTGCCAGCAGTGACCTAGGGCAGGGGGGGACCGGGGAGCTGTTTTTT
CASSDLGQGGTGELFF
>TRBJ2-1|.|TRBD2|TRBV5-5
TGTGCCAGCCTCCCTCCGGGACTAGCCTCCTACAATGAGCAGTTCTTC
CASLPPGLASYNEQFF
>TRBJ2-1|.|TRBD2|TRBV29-1
TGCAGCGTGACGGGGGGTTCCTACAATGAGCAGTTCTTC
CSVTGGSYNEQFF
>TRBJ2-2|.|.|TRBV6-5
TGTGCCAGCAGCCACGACACTTACACCGGGGAGCTGTTTTTT
CASSHDTYTGELFF
>TRBJ1-1|medium-sized|.|TRBV11-3
TGTGCCAGCAGCTTAGGAGGATTAGGGAACACTGAAGCTTTCTTT
CASSLGGLGNTEAFF
>TRBJ1-5|.|.|TRBV27
TGTGCCAGCAGTTTATTAGGCGGTAGCAATCAGCCCCAGCATTTT
CASSLLGGSNQPQHF
>TRBJ1-2|.|TRBD1|TRBV4-3
TGCGCCAGCAGCCAGGACAGGGTCCGGGGCTACACCTTC
CASSQDRVRGYTF
>TRBJ2-1|.|.|TRBV6-5
TGTGCCAGCAGTTACTCGGAGGAAATGGGTGAGCAGTTCTTC
CASSYSEEMGEQFF